This T cell receptor (beta chain) is from a study of blood T cell repertoires in COVID-19. Assay used: immunoSEQ multiplex PCR; TCRdb lists only in-frame clones, some missing. The sample holds 120,000 to 150,000 clones, roughly 87% seen once. V was pared by 0 bases and J by 2 bases, with 14 bases between. CDR3 length: 16 residues. In germline, CDR1 is SGHRS, CDR2 YFSETQ. This clone has just a few counts. The receptor was isolated from a woman aged 50 to 60 with acute or convalescent COVID-19. The sequenced sample consisted of peripheral blood. The V and J genes are TRBV5-1 and TRBJ1-2; perhaps TRBD1 as D (6 bases). The CDR3 sequence: CASSLAVTGMNYGYTF. CDR3 nucleotide sequence: TGCGCCAGCAGCTTGGCCGTTACAGGGATGAACTATGGCTACACCTTC.